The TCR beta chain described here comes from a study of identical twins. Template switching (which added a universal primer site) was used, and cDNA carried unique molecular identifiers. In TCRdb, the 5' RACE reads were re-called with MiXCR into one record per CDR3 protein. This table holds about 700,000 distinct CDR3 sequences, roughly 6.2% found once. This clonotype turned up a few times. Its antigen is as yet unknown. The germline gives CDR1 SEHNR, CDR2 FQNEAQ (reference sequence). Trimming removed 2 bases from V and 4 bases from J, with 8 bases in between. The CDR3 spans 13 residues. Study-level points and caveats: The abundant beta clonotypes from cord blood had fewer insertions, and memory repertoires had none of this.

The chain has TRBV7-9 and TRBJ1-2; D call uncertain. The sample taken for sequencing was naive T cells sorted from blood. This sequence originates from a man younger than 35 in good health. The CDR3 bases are TGTGCCAGCAGCTTAAGTCCCTCCTATGGCTACACCTTC. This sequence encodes CASSLSPSYGYTF.